The T cell receptor (beta chain) under discussion was sequenced for a study of coeliac disease. Study at large: High-resolution HLA typing was lacking; TRBV7-2 bias was queried instead.

Clones were read by immunoSEQ multiplex PCR, and TCRdb kept only the in-frame ones, dropping some. The sample carries a few thousand clones, roughly three fifths recorded once. This clone turned up a few times. Its antigen remains unidentified. Regarding the study as a whole: Lower clonality than controls marked TRB and TRG repertoires from active celiac intraepithelial and lamina propria samples. Cross-contamination between intraepithelial and lamina propria cells was possible. TRB repertoires were largely private, with most amino acid sequences found in only one sample.

This CDR3 spans 13 amino acids. Germline V gene data show CDR1 as MDHEN and CDR2 as SYDVKM. Losses at the gene ends were 8 bases for V and 5 bases for J; bases not matched to a gene: 7. This TCR was recovered from a woman in her forties or fifties without celiac disease. V and J are TRBV28 and TRBJ2-5, with 8 bases matching TRBD2. Sequences were obtained from lymphocytes from the gut lamina propria. CDR3 DNA sequence: TGTGCCAGCCGGGGGGGGGCTGGGGAGACCCAGTACTTC. Residues: CASRGGAGETQYF.